The T cell receptor (beta chain) under discussion was sequenced for a study of cytomegalovirus exposure and HLA in healthy donors. Vbeta (60) and Jbeta (13) primers were used in the PCR. Some clones are missing from TCRdb's copy, which holds only in-frame ones; the method was immunoSEQ multiplex PCR. This table has 97,000 or so clones, roughly 81% appearing once. The sequencing input was PBMCs. This receptor was taken from a man aged 40-50 years in good health and CMV-seronegative.

CDR3: CASSPGTGNSGANVLTF. CDR3 sequence (DNA): TGTGCCAGCTCGCCCGGGACAGGGAACTCTGGGGCCAACGTCCTGACTTTC. The genes are TRBV18 and TRBJ2-6; TRBD1 matches 9 bases. V shed 6 bases, J shed 0 bases, and the junction held 6 bases outside the gene matches. Germline V gene lookup returns CDR1 KGHSH and CDR2 LQKENI. There are 17 residues in the CDR3.